The 5 T cell receptor beta chains given below trace back to one sample, sequenced in a study of spatial heterogeneity in lung cancer. The time point is: sample taken at primary tumor resection. One entry per CDR3 protein, called by TCRdb with MiXCR from the 5' RACE reads. Of 60,000 to 90,000 distinct CDR3 sequences in the sample, 8% are singletons; the top ten hold almost 7%. This sample comprised PBMCs, obtained at surgery. The receptor set was obtained from a male donor with early-stage non-small cell lung cancer.

This clonotype was counted at least ten times. CDR3 residues: CASSVTGTGSPLHF. The CDR3 bases are TGTGCCAGCAGTGTTACAGGGACGGGCTCACCCCTCCACTTT. This sequence joins TRBV28 and TRBJ1-6; a possible D gene is TRBD1 (6 bases). The V gene's germline CDR1 is MDHEN and CDR2 SYDVKM. The CDR3 has 14 amino acids. V was trimmed by 5 bases and J by 10 bases, leaving 15 bases between them.

This clonotype was seen only a few times. This rearrangement joins TRBV6-1 to TRBJ1-5; tentatively, D is TRBD1 (5 bases). The CDR3 extends over 14 amino acids. The V gene lost 7 bases and the J gene lost 2 bases, with 12 bases spanning the gap. The germline gives CDR1 MNHNS, CDR2 SASEGT. The CDR3 region is CASTVRVGNQPQHF. The CDR3 region has the DNA TGTGCCAGCACTGTCAGGGTCGGCAATCAGCCCCAGCATTTT.

This sequence joins TRBV4-1 and TRBJ1-1; the match to TRBD1 covers 9 bases. V lost 3 bases, J lost 5 bases, and 7 bases stayed unmatched. The length of the CDR3 is 15 residues. CDR1 is MGHRA and CDR2 is YSYEKL in the germline V gene. As DNA, the CDR3 is TGCGCCAGCAGCCAGGTACAGGGGGCTGAGACTGAAGCTTTCTTT. Translating it yields CASSQVQGAETEAFF.

This clonotype was observed at least ten times. This sequence joins TRBV5-1 and TRBJ2-1; D possibly corresponds to TRBD2 (6 bases). The CDR3 sequence is 14 residues long. Germline V gene lookup returns CDR1 SGHRS and CDR2 YFSETQ. Trimming cost V 0 bases and J 6 bases, with 10 bases left between them. As DNA, the CDR3 is TGCGCCAGCAGCTTGGGTAGCGGCGGCAATGAGCAGTTCTTC. This gives the protein CASSLGSGGNEQFF.

The chain uses TRBV15 and TRBJ2-5, with 8 bases lining up with TRBD1. V dropped 5 bases and J dropped 1; count of bases not matched to a gene: 9. Germline CDR1 reads LNHNV; CDR2 reads YYDKDF (reference sequence). The CDR3 is 16 residues long. CDR3 sequence (DNA): TGTGCCACCAGCCCTCAGGGGGCGGTGGTCCAAGAGACCCAGTACTTC. It specifies CATSPQGAVVQETQYF. Variable domain in full (rest from reference TRBV15 and TRBJ2-5): DAMVIQNPRYQVTQFGKPVTLSCSQTLNHNVMYWYQQKSSQAPKLLFHYYDKDFNNEADTPDNFQSRRPNTSFCFLDIRSPGLGDTAMYLCATSPQGAVVQETQYFGPGTRLLVL.